Described below is a single T cell receptor beta chain sequence and its context. Sequenced by immunoSEQ multiplex PCR; TCRdb stores in-frame clones only, minus some. The profile shows 35,000 to 45,000 clones, about 80% of them singletons. Trimming removed 5 bases at V and 4 bases at J, with 12 bases between. The length of the CDR3 is 15 residues. The germline gives CDR1 MNHEY, CDR2 SVGAGI. The data stem from a study of blood T cell repertoires in COVID-19. J is TRBJ2-6 and V is TRBV6-5; D possibly corresponds to TRBD1 (6 bases). This clonotype originated in a human donor in a cohort sampled during active COVID-19. The sample comprised peripheral blood. The CDR3 region is CASSLKGDGANVLTF. CDR3 DNA: TGTGCCAGCAGTCTCAAGGGGGACGGGGCCAACGTCCTGACTTTC.